This T cell receptor (beta chain) originates from a study of control samples from healthy donors and cancer patients. The method was immunoSEQ multiplex PCR; TCRdb's version includes in-frame clones alone and lacks a portion of them. The table has some 150,000 clones, around 90% seen once. Material for sequencing was blood. The sequence was collected from a man aged 30 to 39 in good health.

DNA of the CDR3: TGTGCCAGCGGCCGGAAGGGGGACTCTAATGAAAAACTGTTTTTT. As protein: CASGRKGDSNEKLFF. The rearrangement joins TRBV9 to TRBJ1-4; possibly TRBD1 for D (6 bases). The CDR3 contains 15 residues. Germline V gives CDR1 SGDLS, CDR2 YYNGEE. V dropped 7 bases and J dropped 3 bases, with 16 bases sitting between them.